The text below deals with one T cell receptor (beta chain). Some clones are missing from TCRdb's copy, which holds only in-frame ones; the method was immunoSEQ multiplex PCR. The data contain fewer than 85,000 clones, about 74% of them singletons. This specimen belongs to a study of blood T cell repertoires in COVID-19. Across the whole study: Donors in the United States, Italy and Spain gave samples during acute or convalescent COVID-19.

Trimming left V 0 bases short and J 0 bases short, with 7 bases between. The CDR3 sequence is 16 residues long. Germline assignment: CDR1 SGHRS and CDR2 YFSETQ. The specimen sequenced was peripheral blood. The chain is built from TRBV5-1 and TRBJ2-6; maybe TRBD2 (6 bases). The receptor was derived from a human donor with acute or convalescent COVID-19. The donor label of this sample is uncertain. This chain's CDR3 is CASSLVGSSGANVLTF. DNA for the CDR3: TGCGCCAGCAGCTTGGTCGGGAGCTCTGGGGCCAACGTCCTGACTTTC.